This T cell receptor beta chain was recovered during a study of T cell responses to AZD1222 COVID-19 vaccine. Study overall: The analysis combined second doses at about 4 or about 12 weeks. Findings and caveats of the study: Vaccine-associated CD4 TCRs ranged over spike, dominating at 160-218 and 743-854.

Using immunoSEQ multiplex PCR, the repertoire was profiled, and TCRdb retains in-frame clones only, with some absent. The sample includes some 110,000 clones, roughly 92% seen only once; the top ten take around 4.7%. The ends lost 1 base at V and 3 bases at J; junction bases unmatched: 5. The CDR3 consists of 17 residues. Germline V gives CDR1 LGHDT, CDR2 YNNKEL (reference sequence). This clone was counted only a few times. No antigen is known for it. This sequence originates from an adult in good health. The chain links TRBV3-1 (or the pseudogene TRBV3-2) to TRBJ2-6, with 8 bases identical to TRBD2. This specimen consisted of peripheral blood, obtained on day 0 of AZD1222 vaccination. Written as DNA, the CDR3 is TGTGCCAGCAGCCAAGCTCCAACTAGCGGTGGGGCCAACGTCCTGACTTTC. Amino acid sequence: CASSQAPTSGGANVLTF.